This is a list of T cell receptor beta chains from one sample in a study of CD8+ T cells in alopecia areata. This table comes from immunoSEQ multiplex PCR, and its TCRdb copy is limited to in-frame clones, with some not included. Of around 110,000 clones in the sample, roughly three fifths were seen once. The source was CD8+ T cells sorted from blood, collected at week 24, from a patient treated with tofacitinib. The source of these receptors is a human donor with alopecia areata. CDR3s include the opening cysteine and the closing phenylalanine or tryptophan. A D gene is named only where the DNA matches it firmly. The listing skips clone size in some rows; elsewhere it reads once, few, many or a size class.

cdr3_aa: CASSYSGGGAWDEQFF
cdr3_nt: TGTGCCAGCAGTTACTCAGGCGGGGGGGCCTGGGATGAGCAGTTCTTC
v_call: TRBV6-5
clone_size: NA
j_call: TRBJ2-1
d_call: TRBD2

cdr3_aa: CASSELGGPETQYF
cdr3_nt: TGTGCCAGCAGTGAACTAGGTGGGCCAGAGACCCAGTACTTC
v_call: TRBV2
clone_size: few
j_call: TRBJ2-5
d_call: NA

cdr3_aa: CAISEGTTGQFF
cdr3_nt: TGTGCCATCAGTGAGGGGACCACGGGGCAGTTCTTC
v_call: TRBV10-3
clone_size: few
j_call: TRBJ2-1
d_call: NA

cdr3_aa: CASSYQGNWANVLTF
cdr3_nt: TGTGCCAGCAGTTATCAGGGGAACTGGGCCAACGTCCTGACTTTC
v_call: TRBV6-5
clone_size: NA
j_call: TRBJ2-6
d_call: NA

cdr3_aa: CASSLAGQGAPTGELFF
cdr3_nt: TGTGCCAGCAGCTTAGCGGGACAGGGGGCTCCCACCGGGGAGCTGTTTTTT
v_call: TRBV7-8
clone_size: NA
j_call: TRBJ2-2
d_call: TRBD1

cdr3_aa: CASSSGTFEDTQYF
cdr3_nt: TGTGCCAGCAGTTCCGGGACTTTCGAGGATACGCAGTATTTT
v_call: TRBV6-5
clone_size: few
j_call: TRBJ2-3
d_call: NA

cdr3_aa: CASKVVGAYNEQFF
cdr3_nt: TGCGCCAGCAAGGTTGTCGGGGCATACAATGAGCAGTTCTTC
v_call: TRBV5-1
clone_size: NA
j_call: TRBJ2-1
d_call: NA

cdr3_aa: CASSLPTASYEQYF
cdr3_nt: TGTGCCAGCAGCTTACCTACAGCCTCCTACGAGCAGTACTTC
v_call: TRBV7-8
clone_size: once
j_call: TRBJ2-7
d_call: NA

cdr3_aa: CASSLGQGALYNEQFF
cdr3_nt: TGTGCCAGCAGCTTGGGACAGGGGGCCCTATACAATGAGCAGTTCTTC
v_call: TRBV7-8
clone_size: NA
j_call: TRBJ2-1
d_call: TRBD1

cdr3_aa: CAWSKGGPQYF
cdr3_nt: TGTGCCTGGAGTAAGGGGGGCCCCCAGTACTTC
v_call: TRBV30
clone_size: NA
j_call: TRBJ2-5
d_call: NA

cdr3_aa: CASSLRETSRAYGYTF
cdr3_nt: TGTGCCAGCAGCTTGAGGGAAACATCGAGGGCCTATGGCTACACCTTC
v_call: TRBV7-9
clone_size: NA
j_call: TRBJ1-2
d_call: NA

cdr3_aa: CASSSTGGNQPQHF
cdr3_nt: TGTGCCAGCAGCTCGACAGGGGGCAATCAGCCCCAGCATTTT
v_call: TRBV5-6
clone_size: NA
j_call: TRBJ1-5
d_call: TRBD1

cdr3_aa: CASSPDPSGYEQYF
cdr3_nt: TGCGCCAGCAGCCCGGACCCGAGCGGCTACGAGCAGTACTTC
v_call: TRBV5-1
clone_size: once
j_call: TRBJ2-7
d_call: NA

cdr3_aa: CASSELGQGYNEQFF
cdr3_nt: TGTGCCAGCAGCGAGTTGGGACAGGGCTACAATGAGCAGTTCTTC
v_call: TRBV11-2
clone_size: NA
j_call: TRBJ2-1
d_call: TRBD1

cdr3_aa: CASSEIVEELFF
cdr3_nt: TGTGCCAGCAGTGAAATAGTCGAAGAACTGTTTTTT
v_call: TRBV2
clone_size: NA
j_call: TRBJ1-4
d_call: NA

cdr3_aa: CASSPPGTNTGELFF
cdr3_nt: TGTGCCAGCAGCCCCCCCGGGACCAACACCGGGGAGCTGTTTTTT
v_call: TRBV7-9
clone_size: NA
j_call: TRBJ2-2
d_call: NA

cdr3_aa: CSAALWGNEQFF
cdr3_nt: TGCAGCGCGGCCCTCTGGGGCAATGAGCAGTTCTTC
v_call: TRBV29-1
clone_size: few
j_call: TRBJ2-1
d_call: NA

cdr3_aa: CSVEGTGEYEQHF
cdr3_nt: TGCAGCGTTGAAGGGACAGGGGAATACGAGCAGCACTTC
v_call: TRBV29-1
clone_size: NA
j_call: TRBJ2-7
d_call: TRBD1

cdr3_aa: CAWSRGANTEAFF
cdr3_nt: TGTGCCTGGAGTCGGGGAGCTAACACTGAAGCTTTCTTT
v_call: TRBV30
clone_size: NA
j_call: TRBJ1-1
d_call: NA

cdr3_aa: CASSPWTSGYNEQFF
cdr3_nt: TGTGCCAGCAGCCCCTGGACTAGCGGTTACAATGAGCAGTTCTTC
v_call: TRBV11-2
clone_size: NA
j_call: TRBJ2-1
d_call: TRBD2

cdr3_aa: CASSLSTGELFF
cdr3_nt: TGTGCCAGCAGTCTTAGTACCGGGGAGCTGTTTTTT
v_call: TRBV27
clone_size: NA
j_call: TRBJ2-2
d_call: NA

cdr3_aa: CASSLWTSASYNEQFF
cdr3_nt: TGCGCCAGCAGCCTTTGGACTAGCGCAAGCTACAATGAGCAGTTCTTC
v_call: TRBV4-3
clone_size: NA
j_call: TRBJ2-1
d_call: TRBD2

cdr3_aa: CASSPPDRNTEAFF
cdr3_nt: TGTGCCAGCTCACCCCCCGACAGGAACACTGAAGCTTTCTTT
v_call: TRBV18
clone_size: NA
j_call: TRBJ1-1
d_call: NA

cdr3_aa: CASSPRQGYNEQFF
cdr3_nt: TGTGCCAGCAGCCCAAGGCAGGGCTACAATGAGCAGTTCTTC
v_call: TRBV7-9
clone_size: NA
j_call: TRBJ2-1
d_call: NA

cdr3_aa: CASSLDVGRTDSPLHF
cdr3_nt: TGTGCCAGCAGCTTAGACGTGGGCCGTACGGATTCACCCCTCCACTTT
v_call: TRBV7-8
clone_size: NA
j_call: TRBJ1-6
d_call: NA

cdr3_aa: CLPRVDTEAFF
cdr3_nt: TGCCTCCCGAGGGTGGACACTGAAGCTTTCTTT
v_call: TRBV6-1
clone_size: NA
j_call: TRBJ1-1
d_call: NA

cdr3_aa: CAWREIIVNEQFF
cdr3_nt: TGTGCCTGGAGGGAAATCATAGTCAATGAGCAGTTCTTC
v_call: TRBV30
clone_size: few
j_call: TRBJ2-1
d_call: NA

cdr3_aa: CASSSQGTEAFF
cdr3_nt: TGTGCCAGCAGCTCGCAGGGAACTGAAGCTTTCTTT
v_call: TRBV7-9
clone_size: NA
j_call: TRBJ1-1
d_call: NA

cdr3_aa: CASRKGGNEQFF
cdr3_nt: TGTGCCAGCAGGAAGGGTGGGAATGAGCAGTTCTTC
v_call: TRBV2
clone_size: NA
j_call: TRBJ2-1
d_call: NA

cdr3_aa: CSVDSGNYGYTF
cdr3_nt: TGCAGCGTTGACTCGGGGAACTATGGCTACACCTTC
v_call: TRBV29-1
clone_size: NA
j_call: TRBJ1-2
d_call: NA

cdr3_aa: CASSPGVAGTLYNEQFF
cdr3_nt: TGCGCCAGCAGCCCCGGGGTAGCGGGGACTCTTTACAATGAGCAGTTCTTC
v_call: TRBV4-3
clone_size: few
j_call: TRBJ2-1
d_call: TRBD2

cdr3_aa: CASSLRVNQETQYF
cdr3_nt: TGTGCCAGCAGCTTGAGGGTTAATCAAGAGACCCAGTACTTC
v_call: TRBV5-4
clone_size: NA
j_call: TRBJ2-5
d_call: NA

cdr3_aa: CASSGQGPEAFF
cdr3_nt: TGTGCCAGCAGCGGACAGGGTCCTGAAGCTTTCTTT
v_call: TRBV5-6
clone_size: NA
j_call: TRBJ1-1
d_call: TRBD1